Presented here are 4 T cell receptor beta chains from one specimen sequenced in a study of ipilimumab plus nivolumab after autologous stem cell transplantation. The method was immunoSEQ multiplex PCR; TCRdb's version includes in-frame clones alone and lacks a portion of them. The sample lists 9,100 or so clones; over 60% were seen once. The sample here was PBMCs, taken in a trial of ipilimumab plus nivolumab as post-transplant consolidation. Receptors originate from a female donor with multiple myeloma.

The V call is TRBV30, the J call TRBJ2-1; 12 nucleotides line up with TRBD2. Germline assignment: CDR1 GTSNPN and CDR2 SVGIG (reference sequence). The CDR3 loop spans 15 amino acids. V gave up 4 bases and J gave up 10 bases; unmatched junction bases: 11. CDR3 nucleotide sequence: TGTGCCTGGACCACCCAACTAGCGGGAGGTCGGGAGCAGTTCTTC. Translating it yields CAWTTQLAGGREQFF.

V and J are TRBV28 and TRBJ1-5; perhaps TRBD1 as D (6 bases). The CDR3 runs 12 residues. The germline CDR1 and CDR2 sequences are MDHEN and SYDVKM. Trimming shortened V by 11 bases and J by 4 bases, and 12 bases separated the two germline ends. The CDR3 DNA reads TGTGCCGAATCACAGGGAAATCAGCCCCAGCATTTT. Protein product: CAESQGNQPQHF.

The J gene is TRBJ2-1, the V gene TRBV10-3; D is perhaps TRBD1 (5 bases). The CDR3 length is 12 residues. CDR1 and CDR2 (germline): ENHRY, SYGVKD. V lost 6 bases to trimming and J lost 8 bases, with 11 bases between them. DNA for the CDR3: TGTGCCATCAGCTCTGACAGCGATGAGCAGTTCTTC. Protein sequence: CAISSDSDEQFF.

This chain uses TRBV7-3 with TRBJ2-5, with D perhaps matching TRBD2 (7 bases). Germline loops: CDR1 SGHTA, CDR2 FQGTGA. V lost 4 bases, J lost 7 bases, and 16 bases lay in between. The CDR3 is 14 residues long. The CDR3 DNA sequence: TGTGCCAGCAGCTCGCGAGGGGGGGTCGGGACCCAGTACTTC. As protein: CASSSRGGVGTQYF. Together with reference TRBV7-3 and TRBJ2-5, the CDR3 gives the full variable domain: GAGVSQTPSNKVTEKGKYVELRCDPISGHTALYWYRQSLGQGPEFLIYFQGTGAADDSGLPNDRFFAVRPEGSVSTLKIQRTERGDSAVYLCASSSRGGVGTQYFGPGTRLLVL.